Given below is one T cell receptor beta chain in context. The CDR3 runs 16 residues. The germline V gene has CDR1 LGHDT and CDR2 YNNKEL (reference sequence). Trimming shortened V by 0 bases and J by 1 base, and 12 bases separated the two germline ends. Clones were read by immunoSEQ multiplex PCR, and TCRdb kept only the in-frame ones, dropping some. The data contain 400,000 to 450,000 clones, 80% to 95% of them singletons. The sample is drawn from a study of control samples from healthy donors and cancer patients. The sequenced sample consisted of PBMCs. The clonotype originates from a man aged 35 to 55 with head and neck cancer. The chain uses TRBV3-1 (or the pseudogene TRBV3-2) and TRBJ1-1; a possible D gene is TRBD1 (5 bases). CDR3 DNA: TGTGCCAGCAGCCAAGACTGGGGCAACTGGAACACTGAAGCTTTCTTT. Translation gives CASSQDWGNWNTEAFF.